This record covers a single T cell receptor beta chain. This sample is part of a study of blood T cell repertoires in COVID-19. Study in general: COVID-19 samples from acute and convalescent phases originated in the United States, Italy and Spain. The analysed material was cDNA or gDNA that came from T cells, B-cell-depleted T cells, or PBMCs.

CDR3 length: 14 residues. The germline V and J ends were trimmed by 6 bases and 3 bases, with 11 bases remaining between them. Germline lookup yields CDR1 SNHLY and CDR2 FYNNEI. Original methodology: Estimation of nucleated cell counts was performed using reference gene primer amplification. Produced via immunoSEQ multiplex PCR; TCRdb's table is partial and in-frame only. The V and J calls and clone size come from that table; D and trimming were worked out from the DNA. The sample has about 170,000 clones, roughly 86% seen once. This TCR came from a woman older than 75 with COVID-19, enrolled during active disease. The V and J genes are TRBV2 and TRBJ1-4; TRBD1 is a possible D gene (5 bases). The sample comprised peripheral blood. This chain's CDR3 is CASRSGTSNEKLFF. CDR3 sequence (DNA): TGTGCCAGCAGGTCCGGGACTTCTAATGAAAAACTGTTTTTT.